This passage covers 20 T cell receptor beta chains from one sample sequenced in a study of T cell responses to AZD1222 COVID-19 vaccine (dated by TCRdb to about 2021). The receptor library was made with the immunoSEQ multiplex PCR assay. As stored in TCRdb, this immuneACCESS dataset retains in-frame rearrangements with V and J assigned. A fraction of the clones does not appear; measured against another copy, unresolved V genes explain less than half of the discrepancy, and the remainder lacks a known reason. For this sample the table gives some 160,000 clones, of which approximately 90% were detected only once. The ten largest clones take up around 4.4% of the sample. The time point label corresponds to: baseline before first vaccination. The sequencing used peripheral blood, collected on day 0 of AZD1222 vaccination. These receptor sequences come from an adult in good health.

V is TRBV2 and J is TRBJ2-7; 9 nucleotides line up with TRBD2. There are 14 residues in the CDR3. V shed 4 bases and J 2 bases; nucleotides not matched to a gene: 3. Germline CDR1 SNHLY, CDR2 FYNNEI. The CDR3 nucleotides read TGTGCCAGCAGTGGGTCTAGCGGGACCTACGAGCAGTACTTC. As protein: CASSGSSGTYEQYF.

This sequence joins TRBV6-2 or TRBV6-3 and TRBJ1-2; weak D call: TRBD1 (6 bases). The CDR3 extends over 15 amino acids. Trimming shortened V by 2 bases and J by 5 bases, and 15 bases separated the two germline ends. Germline loops: CDR1 MNHEY, CDR2 SVGEGT. The CDR3 sequence: CASSYPSGTFYGYTF. In DNA form, the CDR3 reads TGTGCCAGCAGTTACCCTTCCGGGACATTTTATGGCTACACCTTC.

V is TRBV11-2 and J is TRBJ2-7; TRBD1 agrees at 7 bases. The CDR3 loop spans 13 amino acids. Looked up from germline, CDR1 is SGHAT and CDR2 is FQNNGV. The J segment lost 2 bases and the V segment lost 5 bases, leaving 3 bases of the junction unmatched. The chain's CDR3 is CASSPGQPYEQYF. The DNA of the CDR3 is TGTGCCAGCAGCCCGGGACAGCCCTACGAGCAGTACTTC.

This rearrangement joins TRBV6-5 to TRBJ2-7, with 9 bases lining up with TRBD1. V lost 2 bases and J lost 5; bases outside the gene matches: 4. Germline CDR1 and CDR2: MNHEY and SVGAGI. The CDR3 extends over 14 amino acids. CDR3 region: CASSYGTGTHEQYF. CDR3 DNA: TGTGCCAGCAGTTACGGGACAGGGACCCACGAGCAGTACTTC.

This clone turned up a few times. The chain joins TRBV4-3 to TRBJ2-7; 7 nucleotides line up with TRBD1. Germline V gives CDR1 LGHNA, CDR2 YSLEER. There are 16 residues in the CDR3. V shed 3 bases, J shed 2 bases, and the junction held 10 bases outside the gene matches. The CDR3 spells CASSHSATGETYEQYF. The CDR3 nucleotides read TGCGCCAGCAGCCATAGCGCAACAGGGGAGACCTACGAGCAGTACTTC.

Of note for this clone: Other DNA sequences in this sample translate to the same CDR3. V gene TRBV24-1 combines with J gene TRBJ1-1; 9 nucleotides line up with TRBD1. CDR3 length: 15 residues. Trimming took 3 bases from V and 1 from J; bases not matched to a gene: 2. CDR1 is KGHDR and CDR2 is SFDVKD in the germline V gene. In DNA, the CDR3 is TGTGCCACCAGTGATACGACAGGGGGGAACACTGAAGCTTTCTTT. It is translated as CATSDTTGGNTEAFF.

This CDR3 is CASRQDLNQPQHF. The CDR3 region has the DNA TGTGCCAGCAGACAGGACCTCAATCAGCCCCAGCATTTT. The chain recombines TRBV28 with TRBJ1-5, with a possible D match to TRBD1 (5 bases). The CDR3 runs to 13 residues. Germline V lookup: CDR1 MDHEN, CDR2 SYDVKM. V dropped 6 bases and J dropped 3 bases, with 9 bases sitting between them.

This clone was detected a few times. This chain uses TRBV3-1 (or the pseudogene TRBV3-2) with TRBJ2-1, with 10 bases lining up with TRBD2. The CDR3 length is 19 residues. Per the germline V gene, CDR1 is LGHDT and CDR2 is YNNKEL (reference sequence). V shed 3 bases, J shed 0 bases, and the junction held 11 bases outside the gene matches. CDR3 bases: TGTGCCAGCAGCCAGGCCGGGACTAGCGCCTTAAGCTCCTACAATGAGCAGTTCTTC. It encodes CASSQAGTSALSSYNEQFF.

The CDR3 DNA sequence: TGTGCCAGCAGCCCCGGGACTAGCTTCTACGAGCAGTACTTC. Protein sequence: CASSPGTSFYEQYF. The J gene is TRBJ2-7, the V gene TRBV6-8; 9 bases map to TRBD2. Germline-derived CDR1 and CDR2 are MNHGY and SAAAGT. V shed 6 bases, J shed 3 bases, and the junction held 6 bases outside the gene matches. The CDR3 is made up of 14 amino acids.

The chain uses TRBV23-1 and TRBJ2-3; D is ambiguous. TRBV23-1 is marked as an open reading frame, function uncertain. CDR3 size: 16 residues. V lost 7 bases, J lost 4 bases, and 21 bases lay in between. The CDR3 bases are TGCGCCAGCACAAATTTCGGGTCATCGGCGGCAGATACGCAGTATTTT. As protein: CASTNFGSSAADTQYF.

This chain uses TRBV7-8 with TRBJ2-7; 7 nucleotides agree with TRBD1. From germline, CDR1 is SGHVS and CDR2 FQNEAQ. Trimming cost V 1 base and J 1 base; bases outside gene matches: 13. The CDR3 runs to 18 residues. The DNA of the CDR3 is TGTGCCAGCAGCTTAGACGGACTGACAGGGAAATTGTCCTACGAGCAGTACTTC. This translates into CASSLDGLTGKLSYEQYF.

The J gene is TRBJ2-2, the V gene TRBV3-1 (or the pseudogene TRBV3-2); 7 bases map to TRBD1. CDR3 length: 17 amino acids. CDR1 is LGHDT, CDR2 YNNKEL, per germline (reference sequence). The ends lost 3 bases at V and 6 bases at J; junction bases unmatched: 13. CDR3 sequence (DNA): TGTGCCAGCAGCCAGTCATCAACACAGGGGATGGCCGGGGAGCTGTTTTTT. Amino acids: CASSQSSTQGMAGELFF.

J is TRBJ2-7 and V is TRBV18; a weak D match, TRBD1 (7 bases). This CDR3 is 15 amino acids long. Germline V lookup: CDR1 KGHSH, CDR2 LQKENI. V gave up 5 bases and J gave up 5 bases, with 19 bases separating them. The CDR3 nucleotides read TGTGCCAGCTCAGACTTCAGGGGGGTCGTTAACGAGCAGTACTTC. It codes for CASSDFRGVVNEQYF.

The chain combines TRBV29-1 with TRBJ2-7; D is unresolved. V gave up 6 bases and J gave up 6 bases, with 9 bases separating them. The CDR3 has 10 amino acids. Germline CDR1 SQVTM, CDR2 ANQGSEA. The CDR3 bases are TGCAGCGTGGTGAAAGGCGAGCAGTACTTC. Encoded protein: CSVVKGEQYF.

The chain combines TRBV5-4 with TRBJ2-2; 9 bases agree with TRBD1. Per the germline V gene, CDR1 is SGHNT and CDR2 is YYREEE (reference sequence). With 4 bases clipped from V and 4 bases from J, the junction kept 8 bases outside the gene matches. The CDR3 spans 16 residues. The CDR3 DNA follows: TGTGCCAGCAGCGGAACAGGGGGCGGTGTCACCGGGGAGCTGTTTTTT. This sequence encodes CASSGTGGGVTGELFF.

This clone was seen more than once but under ten times. This chain connects TRBV2 to TRBJ2-7; D unclear. Trimming took 5 bases from V and 4 from J, leaving 6 bases between them. This CDR3 region has 11 residues. The germline gives CDR1 SNHLY, CDR2 FYNNEI. Written as DNA, the CDR3 is TGTGCCAGCAGTCCGACGTACGAGCAGTACTTC. Its translation is CASSPTYEQYF.

The chain joins TRBV3-1 (or the pseudogene TRBV3-2) to TRBJ2-2; D uncertain. The CDR3 is made up of 11 amino acids. Germline V gene sequence: CDR1 LGHDT, CDR2 YNNKEL (reference sequence). The V end lost 0 bases, the J end lost 12 bases, and 5 bases lay between the germline ends. The CDR3 is CASSQDRQLFF. As DNA, the CDR3 is TGTGCCAGCAGCCAAGATCGTCAGCTGTTTTTT.

V and J are TRBV5-5 and TRBJ2-5; tentatively, D is TRBD1 (6 bases). Trimming stripped 4 bases from V and 5 bases from J, with 21 bases between. This CDR3 has 16 amino acids. Germline CDR1 is SGHKS and CDR2 is YYEKEE (reference sequence). The CDR3 loop reads CASSPSQGSLWETQYF. The CDR3 region has the DNA TGTGCCAGCAGCCCAAGTCAGGGGTCTCTATGGGAGACCCAGTACTTC. Based on the CDR3 plus reference TRBV5-5 and TRBJ2-5, the full variable domain is DAGVTQSPTHLIKTRGQQVTLRCSPISGHKSVSWYQQVLGQGPQFIFQYYEKEERGRGNFPDRFSARQFPNYSSELNVNALLLGDSALYLCASSPSQGSLWETQYFGPGTRLLVL.

J is TRBJ1-3 and V is TRBV28; D is uncertain. In germline, CDR1 is MDHEN, CDR2 SYDVKM. V lost 3 bases and J 0 bases, leaving 12 bases between the germline ends. The CDR3 covers 16 residues. The CDR3 is CASSFLRPGSGNTIYF. In DNA form, the CDR3 reads TGTGCCAGCAGTTTTCTTAGACCGGGCTCTGGAAACACCATATATTTT.

The chain has TRBV29-1 and TRBJ2-3, with 7 bases matching TRBD2. This CDR3 region has 14 residues. J gave up 1 base and V 3 bases, and 4 bases lay outside the gene matches. Germline V gene data show CDR1 as SQVTM and CDR2 as ANQGSEA. CDR3 region: CSVEAGEGTDTQYF. The CDR3 DNA sequence: TGCAGCGTTGAGGCGGGAGAGGGCACAGATACGCAGTATTTT.